This record concerns one TCR beta chain sequence. The antigen remains unidentified. Libraries were prepared by immunoSEQ multiplex PCR; TCRdb keeps only in-frame clonotypes and omits some of them. The sample has about 160,000 clones; roughly 80% are singletons. This sample is part of a study of cytotoxic CD8 clonotypes in ibrutinib-treated CLL. Notes on the study in general: At progression, clonality fell back toward baseline after rising at ibrutinib response. The clonality rise at ibrutinib response reflected private clonotype expansion.

Trimming took off 7 bases at V and 0 bases at J, with 7 bases between the two ends. The V gene's germline CDR1 is MNHEY and CDR2 SVGAGI. The CDR3 contains 13 residues. The chain employs TRBV6-5 and TRBJ1-3; no clear D gene. The TCR comes from a human donor with chronic lymphocytic leukemia. The input for sequencing was PBMCs, taken after 12 months of ibrutinib treatment. DNA of the CDR3: TGTGCCAGCACCGGAAGCTCTGGAAACACCATATATTTT. The encoded protein is CASTGSSGNTIYF.